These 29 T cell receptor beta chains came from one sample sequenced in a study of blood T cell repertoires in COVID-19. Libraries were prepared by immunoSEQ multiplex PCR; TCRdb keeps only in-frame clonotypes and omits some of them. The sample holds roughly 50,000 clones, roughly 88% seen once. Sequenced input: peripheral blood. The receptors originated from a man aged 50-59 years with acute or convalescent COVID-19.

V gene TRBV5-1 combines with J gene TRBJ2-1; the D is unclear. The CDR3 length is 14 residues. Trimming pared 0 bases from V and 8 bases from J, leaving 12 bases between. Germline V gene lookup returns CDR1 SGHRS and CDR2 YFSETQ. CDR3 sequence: CASSLVGRNHEQFF. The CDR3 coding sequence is TGCGCCAGCAGCTTGGTCGGTAGAAACCATGAGCAGTTCTTC.

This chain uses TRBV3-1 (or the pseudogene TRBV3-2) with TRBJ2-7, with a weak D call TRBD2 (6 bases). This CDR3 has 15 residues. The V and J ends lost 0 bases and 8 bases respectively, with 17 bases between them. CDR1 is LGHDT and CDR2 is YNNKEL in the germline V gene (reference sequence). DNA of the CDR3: TGTGCCAGCAGCCAAGAAACCAGCGGGCGCTCGCAGCAGTACTTC. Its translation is CASSQETSGRSQQYF.

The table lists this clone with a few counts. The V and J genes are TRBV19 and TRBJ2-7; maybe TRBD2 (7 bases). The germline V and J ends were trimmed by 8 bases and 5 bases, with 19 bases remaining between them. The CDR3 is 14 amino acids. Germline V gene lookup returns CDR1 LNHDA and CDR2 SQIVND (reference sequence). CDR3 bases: TGTGCCAGTTCCCCGGCGGGGGCTACGGACGAGCAGTACTTC. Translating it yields CASSPAGATDEQYF.

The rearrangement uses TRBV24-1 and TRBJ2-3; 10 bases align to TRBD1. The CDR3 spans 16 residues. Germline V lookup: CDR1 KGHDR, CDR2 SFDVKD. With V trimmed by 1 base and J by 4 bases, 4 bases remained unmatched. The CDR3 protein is CATSDFGTGAADTQYF. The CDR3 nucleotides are TGTGCCACCAGTGATTTTGGGACAGGGGCGGCAGATACGCAGTATTTT.

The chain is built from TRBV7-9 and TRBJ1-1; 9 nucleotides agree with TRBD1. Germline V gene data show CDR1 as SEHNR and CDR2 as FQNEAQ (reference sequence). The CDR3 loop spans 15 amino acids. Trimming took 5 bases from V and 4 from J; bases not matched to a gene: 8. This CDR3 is CASSDWDRVSTEAFF. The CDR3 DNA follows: TGTGCCAGCAGCGACTGGGACAGGGTGAGCACTGAAGCTTTCTTT.

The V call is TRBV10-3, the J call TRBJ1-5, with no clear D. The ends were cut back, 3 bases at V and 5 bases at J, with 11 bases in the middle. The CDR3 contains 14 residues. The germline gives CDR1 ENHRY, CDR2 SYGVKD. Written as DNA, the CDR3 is TGTGCCATCAGTGAATTGCGACAAGATCAGCCCCAGCATTTT. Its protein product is CAISELRQDQPQHF.

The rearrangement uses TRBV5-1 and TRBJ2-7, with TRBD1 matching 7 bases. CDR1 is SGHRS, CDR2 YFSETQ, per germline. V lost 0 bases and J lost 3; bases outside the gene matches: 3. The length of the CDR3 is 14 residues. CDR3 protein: CASSLAGGYYEQYF. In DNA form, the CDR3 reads TGCGCCAGCAGCTTGGCAGGGGGATACTACGAGCAGTACTTC.

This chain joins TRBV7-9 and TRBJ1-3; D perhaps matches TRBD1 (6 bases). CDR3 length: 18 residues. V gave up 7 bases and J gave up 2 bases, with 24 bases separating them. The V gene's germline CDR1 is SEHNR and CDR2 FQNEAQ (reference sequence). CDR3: CASTPSTGGLMAGNTIYF. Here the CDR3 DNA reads TGTGCCAGCACACCATCGACGGGGGGGCTGATGGCTGGAAACACCATATATTTT.

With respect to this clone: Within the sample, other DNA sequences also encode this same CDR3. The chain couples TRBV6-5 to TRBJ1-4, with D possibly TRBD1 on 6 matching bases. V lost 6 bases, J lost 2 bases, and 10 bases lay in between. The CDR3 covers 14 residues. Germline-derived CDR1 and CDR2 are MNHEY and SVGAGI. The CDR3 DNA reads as TGTGCCAGCAGGCCGACAGGCACTAATGAAAAACTGTTTTTT. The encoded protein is CASRPTGTNEKLFF.

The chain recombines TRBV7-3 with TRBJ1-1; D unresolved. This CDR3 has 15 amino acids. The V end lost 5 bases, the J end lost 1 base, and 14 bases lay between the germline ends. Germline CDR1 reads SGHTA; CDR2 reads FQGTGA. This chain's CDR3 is CASSDLGGGNTEAFF. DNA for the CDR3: TGTGCCAGCAGCGACCTAGGAGGAGGGAACACTGAAGCTTTCTTT.

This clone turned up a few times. CDR3 protein: CASTPSWGSTDTQYF. CDR3 sequence (DNA): TGTGCCAGCACCCCCAGCTGGGGCAGCACAGATACGCAGTATTTT. V and J are TRBV9 and TRBJ2-3, with D maybe TRBD1 (5 bases). Trimming stripped 6 bases from V and 0 bases from J, with 14 bases between. The CDR3 has 15 amino acids. Germline V gives CDR1 SGDLS, CDR2 YYNGEE. Looking up the rest from reference TRBV9 and TRBJ2-3 gives the full variable domain: DSGVTQTPKHLITATGQRVTLRCSPRSGDLSVYWYQQSLDQGLQFLIQYYNGEERAKGNILERFSAQQFPDLHSELNLSSLELGDSALYFCASTPSWGSTDTQYFGPGTRLTVL.

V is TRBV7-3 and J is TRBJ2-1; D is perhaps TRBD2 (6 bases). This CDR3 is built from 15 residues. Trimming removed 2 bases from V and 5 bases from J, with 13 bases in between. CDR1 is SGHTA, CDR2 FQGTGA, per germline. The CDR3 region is CASSLSGSGNNEQFF. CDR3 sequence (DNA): TGTGCCAGCAGCTTATCCGGGAGTGGAAACAATGAGCAGTTCTTC.

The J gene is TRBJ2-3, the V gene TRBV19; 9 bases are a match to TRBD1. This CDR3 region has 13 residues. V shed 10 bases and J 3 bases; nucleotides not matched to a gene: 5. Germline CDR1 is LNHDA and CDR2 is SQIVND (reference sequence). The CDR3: CATRQGGTDTQYF. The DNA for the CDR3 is TGTGCCACTCGACAGGGGGGAACAGATACGCAGTATTTT.

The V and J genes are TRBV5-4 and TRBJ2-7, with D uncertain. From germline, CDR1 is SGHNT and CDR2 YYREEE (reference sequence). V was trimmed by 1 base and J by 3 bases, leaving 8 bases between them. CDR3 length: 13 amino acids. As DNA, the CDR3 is TGTGCCAGCAGCTTGTCCCCGGGCTACGAGCAGTACTTC. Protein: CASSLSPGYEQYF.

CDR3 loop: CASSGTGGQYEQFF. Here the CDR3 DNA reads TGTGCCAGCAGCGGGACAGGGGGCCAGTATGAGCAGTTCTTC. The chain joins TRBV3-1 (or the pseudogene TRBV3-2) to TRBJ2-1; 12 bases are shared with TRBD1. CDR1 and CDR2 (germline): LGHDT, YNNKEL (reference sequence). The CDR3 has 14 residues. V trimming: 5 bases; J trimming: 8 bases; junction bases outside the gene matches: 4.

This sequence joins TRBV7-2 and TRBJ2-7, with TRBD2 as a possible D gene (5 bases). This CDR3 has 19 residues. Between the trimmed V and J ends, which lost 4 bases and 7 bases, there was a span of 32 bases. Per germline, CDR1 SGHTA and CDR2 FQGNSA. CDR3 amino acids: CASSSRHSSPEARAAEQYF. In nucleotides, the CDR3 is TGTGCCAGCAGCTCCAGGCATTCTAGCCCAGAGGCCCGCGCGGCGGAGCAGTACTTC.

The CDR3 coding sequence is TGTGCCAGCAGTGGCGACGGAGTCAATCAGCCCCAGCATTTT. As protein: CASSGDGVNQPQHF. V is TRBV2 and J is TRBJ1-5; D is undetermined. Germline V gene lookup returns CDR1 SNHLY and CDR2 FYNNEI. CDR3 length: 14 residues. V lost 4 bases and J lost 3, with 10 bases in between.

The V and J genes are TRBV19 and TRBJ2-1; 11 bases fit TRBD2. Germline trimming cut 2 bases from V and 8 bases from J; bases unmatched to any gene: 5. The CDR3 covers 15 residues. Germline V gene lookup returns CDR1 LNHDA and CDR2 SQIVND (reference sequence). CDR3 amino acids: CASSIRASGGHEQFF. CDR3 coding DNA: TGTGCCAGTAGTATAAGGGCTAGCGGGGGGCATGAGCAGTTCTTC.

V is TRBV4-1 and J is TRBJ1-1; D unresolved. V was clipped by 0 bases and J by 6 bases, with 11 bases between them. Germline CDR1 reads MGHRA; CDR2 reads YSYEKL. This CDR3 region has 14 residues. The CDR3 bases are TGCGCCAGCAGCCAAGAATTGGGGAGGGCTGAAGCTTTCTTT. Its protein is CASSQELGRAEAFF.

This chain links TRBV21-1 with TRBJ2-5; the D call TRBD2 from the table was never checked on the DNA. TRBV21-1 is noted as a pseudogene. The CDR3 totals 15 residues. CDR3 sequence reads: CASSKEGGGEETQYF. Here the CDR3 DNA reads TGTGCCAGCAGCAAAGAGGGCGGGGGCGAAGAGACCCAGTACTTC.

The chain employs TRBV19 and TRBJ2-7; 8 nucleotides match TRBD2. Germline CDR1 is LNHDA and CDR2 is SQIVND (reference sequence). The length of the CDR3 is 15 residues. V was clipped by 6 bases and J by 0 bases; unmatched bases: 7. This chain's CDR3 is CASRSGGLSSYEQYF. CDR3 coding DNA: TGTGCCAGTAGGTCGGGGGGGCTGTCCTCCTACGAGCAGTACTTC.

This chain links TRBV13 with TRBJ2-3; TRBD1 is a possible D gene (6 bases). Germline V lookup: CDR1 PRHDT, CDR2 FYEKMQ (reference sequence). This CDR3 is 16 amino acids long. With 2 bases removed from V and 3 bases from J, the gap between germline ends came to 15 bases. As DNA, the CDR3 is TGTGCCAGCAGCTTATTGGGACAATCACCGACAGATACGCAGTATTTT. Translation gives CASSLLGQSPTDTQYF.

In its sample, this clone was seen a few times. Here the CDR3 reads CATSATSGRNEQFF. In DNA form, the CDR3 reads TGTGCCACCAGTGCAACTAGCGGGAGGAATGAGCAGTTCTTC. The chain is built from TRBV24-1 and TRBJ2-1; 12 bases match TRBD2. CDR1 KGHDR and CDR2 SFDVKD come from the germline V gene. The CDR3 is made up of 14 amino acids. Trimming cost V 5 bases and J 7 bases; bases outside gene matches: 2.

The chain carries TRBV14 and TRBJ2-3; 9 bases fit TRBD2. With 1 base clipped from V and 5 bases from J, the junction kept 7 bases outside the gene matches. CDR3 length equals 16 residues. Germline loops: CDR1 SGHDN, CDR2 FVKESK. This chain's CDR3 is CASSQASSGRGDTQYF. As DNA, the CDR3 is TGTGCCAGCAGCCAAGCGAGTAGCGGGAGAGGAGATACGCAGTATTTT. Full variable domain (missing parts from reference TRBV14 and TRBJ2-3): EAGVTQFPSHSVIEKGQTVTLRCDPISGHDNLYWYRRVMGKEIKFLLHFVKESKQDESGMPNNRFLAERTGGTYSTLKVQPAELEDSGVYFCASSQASSGRGDTQYFGPGTRLTVL.

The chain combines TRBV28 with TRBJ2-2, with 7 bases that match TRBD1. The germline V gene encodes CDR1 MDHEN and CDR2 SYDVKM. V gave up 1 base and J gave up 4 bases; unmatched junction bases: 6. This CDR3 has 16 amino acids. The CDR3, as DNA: TGTGCCAGCAGTTTATACAGGGGCGCGGGCACCGGGGAGCTGTTTTTT. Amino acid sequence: CASSLYRGAGTGELFF.

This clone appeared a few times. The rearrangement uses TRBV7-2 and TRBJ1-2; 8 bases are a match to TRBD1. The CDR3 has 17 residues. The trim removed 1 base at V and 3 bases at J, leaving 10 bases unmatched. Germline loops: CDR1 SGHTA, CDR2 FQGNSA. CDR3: CASSLGLAGGGDYGYTF. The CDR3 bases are TGTGCCAGCAGCTTAGGTTTGGCAGGGGGCGGTGACTATGGCTACACCTTC.

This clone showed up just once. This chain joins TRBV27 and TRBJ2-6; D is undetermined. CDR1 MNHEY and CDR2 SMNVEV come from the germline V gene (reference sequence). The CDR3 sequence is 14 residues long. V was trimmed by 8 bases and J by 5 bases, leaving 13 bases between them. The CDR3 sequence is CASLVWLWANVLTF. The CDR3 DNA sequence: TGTGCCAGCCTTGTTTGGCTCTGGGCCAACGTCCTGACTTTC. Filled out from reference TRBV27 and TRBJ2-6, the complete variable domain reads EAQVTQNPRYLITVTGKKLTVTCSQNMNHEYMSWYRQDPGLGLRQIYYSMNVEVTDKGDVPEGYKVSRKEKRNFPLILESPSPNQTSLYFCASLVWLWANVLTFGAGSRLTVL.

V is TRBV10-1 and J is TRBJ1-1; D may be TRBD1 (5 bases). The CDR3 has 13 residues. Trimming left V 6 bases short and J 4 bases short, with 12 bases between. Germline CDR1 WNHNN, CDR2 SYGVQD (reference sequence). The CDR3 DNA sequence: TGCGCCAGCAGACAGGCTCAAGGCACTGAAGCTTTCTTT. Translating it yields CASRQAQGTEAFF.

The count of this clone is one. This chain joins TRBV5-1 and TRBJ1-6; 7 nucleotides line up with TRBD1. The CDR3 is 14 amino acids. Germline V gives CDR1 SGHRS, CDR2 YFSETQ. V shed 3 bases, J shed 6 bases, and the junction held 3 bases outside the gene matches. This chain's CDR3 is CASSSGQPNSPLHF. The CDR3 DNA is TGCGCCAGCAGCTCGGGACAGCCTAATTCACCCCTCCACTTT. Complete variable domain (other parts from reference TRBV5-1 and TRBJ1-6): KAGVTQTPRYLIKTRGQQVTLSCSPISGHRSVSWYQQTPGQGLQFLFEYFSETQRNKGNFPGRFSGRQFSNSRSEMNVSTLELGDSALYLCASSSGQPNSPLHFGNGTRLTVT.